The TCR beta chain under discussion was sequenced for a study of blood T cell repertoires in COVID-19. Overall study: Some COVID-19 samples were acute and others convalescent; all came from the United States, Italy and Spain. PBMCs, B-cell-depleted T cells, or T cells were the source of the cDNA or gDNA that made up the material.

The repertoire was sequenced with immunoSEQ multiplex PCR; TCRdb's copy has only in-frame clones and lacks some. The sample lists about 100,000 clones, 70% to 80% seen once, with 12% in the top ten. Trimming left V 4 bases short and J 5 bases short, with 14 bases between. From germline, CDR1 is KGHDR and CDR2 SFDVKD. The CDR3 has 15 amino acids. This chain links TRBV24-1 with TRBJ1-5; D uncertain. Material for sequencing was peripheral blood. This TCR derives from a woman in her seventies with acute or convalescent COVID-19. The CDR3 spells CATSDLLGSYQPQHF. DNA for the CDR3: TGTGCCACCAGTGACCTCCTCGGGAGTTATCAGCCCCAGCATTTT.